This T cell receptor (beta chain) is drawn from a study of cytomegalovirus exposure and HLA in healthy donors. Whole-study results and caveats: The study recorded around 160 TCR beta chains that were cytomegalovirus-associated. In a later analysis, the majority of CMV-associated beta chains seemingly showed HLA restriction. TCR beta sequences numbering around 15,000 were associated with HLA alleles at 0.05 false discovery rate in a later analysis.

Donors consisted of healthy bone marrow donors. Trimming at V came to 6 bases and at J to 5 bases, leaving 11 bases not matched to a gene. Per germline, CDR1 SGHTA and CDR2 FQGNSA. This CDR3 region has 15 residues. PCR primers comprised 60 Vbeta and 13 Jbeta primers. Sequencing used immunoSEQ multiplex PCR; TCRdb keeps in-frame clones, though not all of them. The sample yields around 200,000 clones, 82% seen once. Remarks on this clone: What it recognizes is unknown.

The clonotype was recovered from a man in his forties in good health and CMV-seropositive. The chain uses TRBV7-2 and TRBJ2-5; 8 bases fit TRBD2. Material: PBMCs. The CDR3: CASSHELGRVETQYF. For the CDR3, the DNA is TGTGCCAGCAGTCACGAGCTCGGGAGGGTGGAGACCCAGTACTTC. The full variable domain, rest sourced from reference TRBV7-2 and TRBJ2-5, is GAGVSQSPSNKVTEKGKDVELRCDPISGHTALYWYRQSLGQGLEFLIYFQGNSAPDKSGLPSDRFSAERTGGSVSTLTIQRTQQEDSAVYLCASSHELGRVETQYFGPGTRLLVL.